The clone carrying this TCR beta chain appeared a single time. Its antigen is not identified. The entry originates in a study of blood T cells in healthy people across ages. Study at large: About one barcoded beta molecule was captured per two T cells (by template switching). Study conclusions and caveats: The lack of PBMC sorting stopped any conclusive naive versus antigen-experienced comparison.

A second PCR of 7 to 11 cycles used a sample-barcoded 5' primer and a J-beta primer mix. Each cDNA was tagged by a template-switch adaptor containing 12 random nucleotides. Via MiXCR, TCRdb re-called the 5' RACE reads, giving one row per CDR3 protein. The profile shows fewer than 750,000 distinct CDR3 sequences, about 50% of them singletons. The people who gave samples were healthy Caucasians from Russia, aged roughly 6 to 100. V lost 8 bases to trimming and J lost 7 bases, with 27 bases between them. The CDR3 is made up of 16 amino acids. CDR1 and CDR2 (germline): MDHEN, SYDVKM. The source of this sequence is a woman aged 80 or over in good health. The sequenced material came from blood. The chain links TRBV28 to TRBJ2-7; TRBD2 might be the D (6 bases). The CDR3 reads CASSGGGISLYTEQYF. As DNA, the CDR3 is TGTGCCAGCTCTGGTGGGGGGATTTCTCTCTACACTGAGCAGTACTTC.